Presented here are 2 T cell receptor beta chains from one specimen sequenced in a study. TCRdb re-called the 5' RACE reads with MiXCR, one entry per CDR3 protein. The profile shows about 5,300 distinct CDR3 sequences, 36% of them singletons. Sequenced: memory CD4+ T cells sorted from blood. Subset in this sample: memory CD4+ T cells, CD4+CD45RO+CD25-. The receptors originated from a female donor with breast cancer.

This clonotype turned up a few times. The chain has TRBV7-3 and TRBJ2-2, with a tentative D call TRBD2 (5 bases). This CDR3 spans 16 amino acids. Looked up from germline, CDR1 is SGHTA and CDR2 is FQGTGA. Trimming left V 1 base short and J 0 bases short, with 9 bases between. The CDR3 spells CASSLRGRSNTGELFF. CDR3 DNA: TGTGCCAGCAGCTTAAGAGGGCGATCGAACACCGGGGAGCTGTTTTTT.

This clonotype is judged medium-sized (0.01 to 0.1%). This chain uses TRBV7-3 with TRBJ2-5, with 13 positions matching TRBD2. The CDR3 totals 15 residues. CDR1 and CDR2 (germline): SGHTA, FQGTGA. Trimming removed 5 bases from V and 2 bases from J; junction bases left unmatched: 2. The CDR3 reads CASSLGLAGQETQYF. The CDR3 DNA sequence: TGTGCCAGCAGCCTGGGACTAGCGGGGCAAGAGACCCAGTACTTC.